A selection of T cell receptor beta chains follows, all from one sample in a study of T cells in Graves' hyperthyroidism and ophthalmopathy. TCRdb independently ran MiXCR on the multiplex PCR reads; one entry per CDR3 protein. Among 200,000 to 250,000 distinct CDR3 sequences listed, over 20% were seen once. Sequences were obtained from blood. Receptors were obtained from a woman between 40 and 50 years old with Graves' ophthalmopathy. Both conserved end residues are part of each CDR3.

J gene	CDR3 length	V gene	CDR3 protein
TRBJ2-2	15	TRBV6-1	CASSGDRGISGELFF
TRBJ1-1	11	TRBV6-2/TRBV6-3	CASSQRREAFF
TRBJ1-1	11	TRBV30	CAWTVNTEAFF
TRBJ2-2	14	TRBV11-2	CASSLDMNTGELFF
TRBJ2-4	13	TRBV20-1	CSASASEANIQYF
TRBJ2-7	15	TRBV6-5	CASRPRTGNSYEQYF
TRBJ1-2	14	TRBV7-8	CASSLAVQGYGYTF
TRBJ2-5	12	TRBV7-9	CASTGTRETQYF
TRBJ1-1	14	TRBV6-1	CASSFRGGDTEAFF
TRBJ1-2	14	TRBV30	CAWSLLGSGLLYTF
TRBJ1-1	13	TRBV27	CASSLIPTAEAFF
TRBJ2-4	17	TRBV19	CASSTSGTGLAKNIQYF
TRBJ1-1	13	TRBV12-3/TRBV12-4	CASSATGYTEAFF
TRBJ2-7	13	TRBV24-1	CATSAPLTYEQYF
TRBJ2-5	12	TRBV29-1	CSVLDRGETQYF
TRBJ2-7	16	TRBV3-1	CASSLHSSRQGYEQYF
TRBJ2-7	13	TRBV29-1	CSVEEPASYEQYF
TRBJ2-2	14	TRBV10-3	CAISRDRATGELFF
TRBJ2-1	14	TRBV11-2	CASSLGLAEGEQFF
TRBJ2-2	15	TRBV4-2	CASSQGTTGTGELFF
TRBJ1-5	14	TRBV12-3/TRBV12-4	CASSLLAANQPQHF
TRBJ2-4	14	TRBV2	CASSNTGLQNIQYF
TRBJ2-5	13	TRBV20-1	CSATGDGQETQYF
TRBJ1-3	14	TRBV28	CASTFTLSGNTIYF
TRBJ2-7	14	TRBV28	CASSLSGTTYEQYF
TRBJ1-5	15	TRBV28	CASSLPGQGDQPQHF
TRBJ2-2	15	TRBV7-3	CASSLNGRLAGELFF
TRBJ2-1	14	TRBV20-1	CSAGGLGSYNEQFF
TRBJ2-7	17	TRBV6-1	CASSPGQVAGGPGEQYF
TRBJ2-7	16	TRBV24-1	CATSDLTSGGTYEQYF
TRBJ2-5	14	TRBV12-3/TRBV12-4	CASSEYGTVETQYF
TRBJ1-2	15	TRBV6-2/TRBV6-3	CASSYEGTPRYGYTF
TRBJ2-7	15	TRBV6-5	CASSTGTSGLGEQYF
TRBJ2-2	15	TRBV11-3	CASSLAAGYTGELFF
TRBJ2-7	12	TRBV20-1	CSAGGSGEEQYF
TRBJ2-4	15	TRBV28	CASSGIAVAKNIQYF
TRBJ1-5	17	TRBV6-2/TRBV6-3	CASSYLAQGLTNQPQHF
TRBJ2-2	16	TRBV4-2	CASSQGQGQNTGELFF
TRBJ2-7	13	TRBV27	CASCGDRGYEQYF
TRBJ2-2	14	TRBV12-3/TRBV12-4	CASSSARYTGELFF
TRBJ2-5	16	TRBV7-2	CASSLERARGVETQYF
TRBJ2-7	16	TRBV5-1	CASSLGEFIGAYEQYF
TRBJ1-1	15	TRBV6-2/TRBV6-3	CASSYSLLEDTEAFF
TRBJ1-1	14	TRBV6-1	CASSPRSGNTEAFF
TRBJ1-2	12	TRBV18	CASRGGANGYTF
TRBJ2-2	15	TRBV3-1	CASSQESSNPGELFF
TRBJ2-2	16	TRBV28	CASSASADSNTGELFF
TRBJ1-2	12	TRBV28	CASQQNPYGYTF
TRBJ1-1	13	TRBV27	CASSLRGDTEAFF
TRBJ1-1	16	TRBV29-1	CSVDGETGGIRTEAFF
TRBJ2-7	12	TRBV12-3/TRBV12-4	CASTKDLYEQYF
TRBJ1-2	16	TRBV6-5	CASSSEDRGNYYGYTF